Shown below are 9 T cell receptor beta chains from a single sample sequenced in a study of CD8 T cells in ankylosing spondylitis. TCRdb reprocessed the 5' RACE reads with MiXCR, giving one entry per CDR3 protein. The sample includes roughly 150,000 distinct CDR3 sequences, roughly a third of them seen just once. The source material was synovial fluid, either unsorted or a sorted T cell fraction (not recorded which). These receptors all stem from a male donor with ankylosing spondylitis.

This rearrangement joins TRBV20-1 to TRBJ2-5, with 16 bases aligning to TRBD2. The germline V gene encodes CDR1 DFQATT and CDR2 SNEGSKA (reference sequence). The length of the CDR3 is 16 residues. J gave up 4 bases and V 1 base, and 3 bases lay outside the gene matches. The CDR3 loop reads CSARAGTSGRGETQYF. The CDR3 DNA is TGCAGTGCTAGAGCCGGGACTAGCGGGAGGGGAGAGACCCAGTACTTC.

This clonotype was seen more than once but under ten times. V and J are TRBV4-1 and TRBJ1-2, with D uncertain. This CDR3 has 15 residues. V lost 1 base and J 3 bases, leaving 12 bases between the germline ends. In germline, CDR1 is MGHRA, CDR2 YSYEKL. DNA of the CDR3: TGCGCCAGCAGCCAAGCTCCAGATCCGGACTATGGCTACACCTTC. Translating it yields CASSQAPDPDYGYTF.

This chain uses TRBV5-1 with TRBJ1-2; TRBD1 agrees at 9 bases. Trimming took 4 bases from V and 8 from J; bases not matched to a gene: 18. The CDR3 contains 17 residues. Germline values: CDR1 SGHRS, CDR2 YFSETQ. The CDR3 DNA reads as TGCGCCAGCAGCCCCCAAACGGGACAGGGAAAAACGGGGGGCTACACCTTC. It encodes CASSPQTGQGKTGGYTF.

The chain has TRBV29-1 and TRBJ1-2; 7 bases align to TRBD1. Germline lookup yields CDR1 SQVTM and CDR2 ANQGSEA. This CDR3 contains 12 residues. Trimming took 4 bases from V and 5 from J; bases not matched to a gene: 4. The DNA of the CDR3 is TGCAGCGTTGTGGAGACAGGGTATGGCTACACCTTC. Protein product: CSVVETGYGYTF.

The sample holds one count of this clonotype. The chain links TRBV5-1 to TRBJ1-2, with 12 bases aligning to TRBD1. V lost 5 bases and J lost 4; bases outside the gene matches: 3. The germline CDR1 and CDR2 sequences are SGHRS and YFSETQ. There are 14 residues in the CDR3. CDR3 region: CASRLGQGAYGYTF. The DNA for the CDR3 is TGCGCCAGCAGGCTGGGACAGGGGGCCTATGGCTACACCTTC.

This clonotype was detected a few times. The chain links TRBV5-6 to TRBJ1-1; D is undetermined. V was clipped by 1 base and J by 7 bases, with 20 bases between them. The CDR3 has 16 residues. CDR1 is SGHDT, CDR2 YYEEEE, per germline. CDR3 amino acids: CASSLTSSHFSDEAFF. Here the CDR3 DNA reads TGTGCCAGCAGCTTGACGTCTTCCCACTTTAGCGATGAAGCTTTCTTT.

The CDR3 protein is CASSAELKRTDTQYF. CDR3 DNA sequence: TGTGCCAGCAGCGCAGAACTAAAACGCACAGATACGCAGTATTTT. The chain employs TRBV5-6 and TRBJ2-3, with D uncertain. Germline loops: CDR1 SGHDT, CDR2 YYEEEE. There are 15 residues in the CDR3. Trimming took off 4 bases at V and 1 base at J, with 13 bases between the two ends.

The chain uses TRBV12-3 or TRBV12-4 and TRBJ2-5; maybe TRBD2 (6 bases). CDR3 size: 15 residues. V was shortened by 6 bases and J by 3 bases, with 17 bases between the two germline ends. In nucleotides, the CDR3 is TGTGCCAGCAGCCCTGCGGGACCCGTGGAAGAGACCCAGTACTTC. Translation gives CASSPAGPVEETQYF.

The chain combines TRBV29-1 with TRBJ2-7; 10 nucleotides align to TRBD2. The J segment lost 3 bases and the V segment lost 1 base, leaving 0 bases of the junction unmatched. CDR1 is SQVTM, CDR2 ANQGSEA, per germline. This CDR3 has 13 residues. In DNA form, the CDR3 reads TGCAGCGTTGAAGGACTAGCGGGCTACGAGCAGTACTTC. This gives the protein CSVEGLAGYEQYF.